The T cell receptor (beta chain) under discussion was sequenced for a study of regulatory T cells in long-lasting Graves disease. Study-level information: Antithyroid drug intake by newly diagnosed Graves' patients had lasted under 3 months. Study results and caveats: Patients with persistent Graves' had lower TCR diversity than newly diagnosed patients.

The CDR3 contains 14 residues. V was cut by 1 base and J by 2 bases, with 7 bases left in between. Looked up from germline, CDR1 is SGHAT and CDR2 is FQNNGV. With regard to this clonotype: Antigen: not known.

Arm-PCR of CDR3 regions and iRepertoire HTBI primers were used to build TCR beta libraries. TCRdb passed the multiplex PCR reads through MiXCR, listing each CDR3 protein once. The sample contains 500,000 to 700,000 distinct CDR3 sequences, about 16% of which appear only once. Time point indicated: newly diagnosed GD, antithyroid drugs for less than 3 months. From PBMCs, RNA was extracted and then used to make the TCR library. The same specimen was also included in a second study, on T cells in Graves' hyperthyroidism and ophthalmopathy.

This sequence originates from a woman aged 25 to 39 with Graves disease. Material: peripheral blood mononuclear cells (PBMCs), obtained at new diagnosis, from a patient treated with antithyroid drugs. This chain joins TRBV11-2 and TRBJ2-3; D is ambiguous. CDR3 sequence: CASSLVLDTDTQYF. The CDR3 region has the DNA TGTGCCAGCAGCTTAGTTCTTGACACAGATACGCAGTATTTT.